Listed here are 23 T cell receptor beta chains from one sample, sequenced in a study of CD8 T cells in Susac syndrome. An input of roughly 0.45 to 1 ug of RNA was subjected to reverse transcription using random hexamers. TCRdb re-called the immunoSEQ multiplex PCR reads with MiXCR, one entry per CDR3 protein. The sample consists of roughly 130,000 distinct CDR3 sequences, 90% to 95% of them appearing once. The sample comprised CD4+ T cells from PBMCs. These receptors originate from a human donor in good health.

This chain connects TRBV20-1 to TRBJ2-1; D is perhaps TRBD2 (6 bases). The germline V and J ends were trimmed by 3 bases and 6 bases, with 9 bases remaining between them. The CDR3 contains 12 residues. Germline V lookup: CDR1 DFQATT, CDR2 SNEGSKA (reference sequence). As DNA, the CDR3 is TGCAGTGCTAGCCCCGGGGGCAATGAGCAGTTCTTC. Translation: CSASPGGNEQFF.

CDR3 loop: CASSRAGVTEAFF. For the CDR3, the DNA is TGTGCCAGCAGCCGAGCAGGGGTCACTGAAGCTTTCTTT. The chain couples TRBV14 to TRBJ1-1, with D tentatively TRBD1 (6 bases). CDR1 SGHDN and CDR2 FVKESK come from the germline V gene. With 4 bases removed from V and 4 bases from J, the gap between germline ends came to 10 bases. The CDR3 consists of 13 residues. Variable domain in full (rest from reference TRBV14 and TRBJ1-1): EAGVTQFPSHSVIEKGQTVTLRCDPISGHDNLYWYRRVMGKEIKFLLHFVKESKQDESGMPNNRFLAERTGGTYSTLKVQPAELEDSGVYFCASSRAGVTEAFFGQGTRLTVV.

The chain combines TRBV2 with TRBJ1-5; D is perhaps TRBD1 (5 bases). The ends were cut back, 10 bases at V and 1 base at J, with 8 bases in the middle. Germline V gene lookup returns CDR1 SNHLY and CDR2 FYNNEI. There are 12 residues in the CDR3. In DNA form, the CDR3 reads TGTGCCACCCGGGACAGCAATCAGCCCCAGCATTTT. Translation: CATRDSNQPQHF.

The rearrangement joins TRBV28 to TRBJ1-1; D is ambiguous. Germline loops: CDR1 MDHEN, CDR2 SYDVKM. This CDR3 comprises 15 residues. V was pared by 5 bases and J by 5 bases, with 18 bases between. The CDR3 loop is CASSKGDGGRTEAFF. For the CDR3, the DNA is TGTGCCAGCAGTAAGGGCGATGGTGGAAGGACTGAAGCTTTCTTT. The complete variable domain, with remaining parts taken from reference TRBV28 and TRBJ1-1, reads DVKVTQSSRYLVKRTGEKVFLECVQDMDHENMFWYRQDPGLGLRLIYFSYDVKMKEKGDIPEGYSVSREKKERFSLILESASTNQTSMYLCASSKGDGGRTEAFFGQGTRLTVV.

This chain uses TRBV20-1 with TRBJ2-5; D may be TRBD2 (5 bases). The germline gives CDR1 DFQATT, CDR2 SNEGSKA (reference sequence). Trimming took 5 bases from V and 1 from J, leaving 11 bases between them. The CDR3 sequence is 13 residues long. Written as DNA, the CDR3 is TGCAGTGCTCGCCAGAGGGCCCAAGAGACCCAGTACTTC. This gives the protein CSARQRAQETQYF.

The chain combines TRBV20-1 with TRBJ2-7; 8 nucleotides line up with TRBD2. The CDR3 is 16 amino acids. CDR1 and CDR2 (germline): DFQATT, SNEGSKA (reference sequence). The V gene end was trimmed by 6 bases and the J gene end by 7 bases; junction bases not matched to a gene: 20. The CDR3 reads CSATNQPPAGVWEQYF. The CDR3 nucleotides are TGCAGTGCAACCAACCAACCTCCAGCGGGAGTGTGGGAGCAGTACTTC.

DNA of the CDR3: TGCGCCAGCAGCCCCGCCCCCTCGGGAAAAGAGACCCAGTACTTC. As protein: CASSPAPSGKETQYF. The chain employs TRBV5-1 and TRBJ2-5, with D possibly matching TRBD2 (5 bases). V was trimmed by 4 bases and J by 3 bases, leaving 16 bases between them. The CDR3 spans 15 residues. Germline lookup yields CDR1 SGHRS and CDR2 YFSETQ.

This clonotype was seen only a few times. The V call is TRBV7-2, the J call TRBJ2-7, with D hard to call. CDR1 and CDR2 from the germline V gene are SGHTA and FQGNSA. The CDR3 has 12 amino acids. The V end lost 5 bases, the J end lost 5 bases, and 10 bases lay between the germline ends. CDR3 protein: CASSRTGNEQYF. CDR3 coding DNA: TGTGCCAGCAGCCGGACCGGCAACGAGCAGTACTTC.

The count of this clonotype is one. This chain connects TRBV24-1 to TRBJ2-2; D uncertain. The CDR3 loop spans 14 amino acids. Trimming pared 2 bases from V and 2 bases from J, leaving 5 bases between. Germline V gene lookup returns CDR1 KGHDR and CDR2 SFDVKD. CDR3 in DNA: TGTGCCACCAGTGATTGGGCAAACACCGGGGAGCTGTTTTTT. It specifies CATSDWANTGELFF.

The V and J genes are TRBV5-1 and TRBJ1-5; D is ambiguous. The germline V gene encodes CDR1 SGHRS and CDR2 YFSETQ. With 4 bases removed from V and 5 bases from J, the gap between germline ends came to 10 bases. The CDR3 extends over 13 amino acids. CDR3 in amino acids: CASSLPRDQPQHF. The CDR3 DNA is TGCGCCAGCAGCCTGCCGAGGGATCAGCCCCAGCATTTT.

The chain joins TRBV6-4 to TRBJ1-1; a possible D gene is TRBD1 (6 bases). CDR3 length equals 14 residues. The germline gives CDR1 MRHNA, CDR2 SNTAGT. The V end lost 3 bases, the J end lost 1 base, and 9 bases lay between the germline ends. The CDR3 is CASSEGQWNTEAFF. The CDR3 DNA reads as TGTGCCAGCAGTGAAGGACAGTGGAACACTGAAGCTTTCTTT.

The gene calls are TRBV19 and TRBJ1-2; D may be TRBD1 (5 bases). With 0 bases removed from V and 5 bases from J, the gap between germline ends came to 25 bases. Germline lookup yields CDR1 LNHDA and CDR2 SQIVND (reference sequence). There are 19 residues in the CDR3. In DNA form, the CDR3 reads TGTGCCAGTAGTATAGATCGTCGCGGGGCAGGCGCTTTGCTTTATGGCTACACCTTC. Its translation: CASSIDRRGAGALLYGYTF.

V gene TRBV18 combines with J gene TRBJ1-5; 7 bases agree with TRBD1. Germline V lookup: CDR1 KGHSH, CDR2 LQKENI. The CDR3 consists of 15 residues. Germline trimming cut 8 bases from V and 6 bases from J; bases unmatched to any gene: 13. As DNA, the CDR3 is TGTGCCAGCGCCGCCACTCAGGGGGGAGGTCAGCCCCAGCATTTT. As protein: CASAATQGGGQPQHF.

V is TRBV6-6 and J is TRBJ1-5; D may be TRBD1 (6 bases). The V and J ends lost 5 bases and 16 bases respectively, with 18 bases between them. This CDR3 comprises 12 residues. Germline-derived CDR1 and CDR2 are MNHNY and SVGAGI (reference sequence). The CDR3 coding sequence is TGTGCCAGCAGTCAAAGTCGACAGGAGATCCATTTT. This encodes CASSQSRQEIHF.

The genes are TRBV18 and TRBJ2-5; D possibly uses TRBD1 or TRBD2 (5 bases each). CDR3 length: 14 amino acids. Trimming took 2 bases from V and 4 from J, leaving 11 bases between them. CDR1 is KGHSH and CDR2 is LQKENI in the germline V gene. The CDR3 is CASSPNGARETQYF. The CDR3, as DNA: TGTGCCAGCTCACCAAACGGGGCCCGAGAGACCCAGTACTTC.

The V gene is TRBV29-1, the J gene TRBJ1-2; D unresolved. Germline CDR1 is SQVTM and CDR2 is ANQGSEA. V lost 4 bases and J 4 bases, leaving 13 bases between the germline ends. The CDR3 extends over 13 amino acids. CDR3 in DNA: TGCAGCGTTGTGGGATGGGCCTCCTATGGCTACACCTTC. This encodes CSVVGWASYGYTF.

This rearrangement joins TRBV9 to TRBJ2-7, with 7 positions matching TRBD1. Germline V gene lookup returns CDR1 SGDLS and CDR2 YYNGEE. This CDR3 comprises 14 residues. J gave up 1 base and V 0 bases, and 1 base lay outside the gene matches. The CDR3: CASSVEGQSYEQYF. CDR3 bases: TGTGCCAGCAGCGTAGAGGGACAGTCCTACGAGCAGTACTTC.

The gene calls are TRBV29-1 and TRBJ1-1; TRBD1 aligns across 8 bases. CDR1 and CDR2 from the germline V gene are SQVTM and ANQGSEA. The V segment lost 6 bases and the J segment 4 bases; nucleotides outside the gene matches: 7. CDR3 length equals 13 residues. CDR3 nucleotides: TGCAGCGTAGATGGACAGGGTGGCACTGAAGCTTTCTTT. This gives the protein CSVDGQGGTEAFF.

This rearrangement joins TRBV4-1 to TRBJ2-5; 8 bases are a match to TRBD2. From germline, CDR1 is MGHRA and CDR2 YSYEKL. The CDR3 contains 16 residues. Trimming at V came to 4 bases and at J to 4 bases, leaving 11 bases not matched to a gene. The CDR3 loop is CASSPRASGLAETQYF. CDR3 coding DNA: TGCGCCAGCAGCCCGAGGGCTAGCGGGCTGGCAGAGACCCAGTACTTC.

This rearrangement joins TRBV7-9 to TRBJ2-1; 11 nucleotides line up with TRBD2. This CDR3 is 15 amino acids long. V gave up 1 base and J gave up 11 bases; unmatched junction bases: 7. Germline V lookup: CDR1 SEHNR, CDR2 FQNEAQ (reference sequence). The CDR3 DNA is TGTGCCAGCAGCTTAGAGGCTAGCGGGAGGAGGCAGCAGTTCTTC. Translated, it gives CASSLEASGRRQQFF.

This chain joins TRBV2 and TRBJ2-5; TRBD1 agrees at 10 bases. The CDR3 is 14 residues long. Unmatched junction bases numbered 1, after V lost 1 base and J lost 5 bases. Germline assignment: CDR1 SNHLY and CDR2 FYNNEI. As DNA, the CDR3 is TGTGCCAGCAGTGAAGGGGGACAGGGGGAGACCCAGTACTTC. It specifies CASSEGGQGETQYF.

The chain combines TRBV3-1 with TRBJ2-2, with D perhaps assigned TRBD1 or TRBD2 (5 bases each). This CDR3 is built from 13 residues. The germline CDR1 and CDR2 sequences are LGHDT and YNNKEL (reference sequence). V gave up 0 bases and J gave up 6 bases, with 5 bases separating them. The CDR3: CASSQEGAGELFF. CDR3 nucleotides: TGTGCCAGCAGCCAAGAGGGGGCCGGGGAGCTGTTTTTT.

CDR3 loop: CASSFRDNSQYF. In nucleotides, the CDR3 is TGTGCCAGCAGCTTTAGGGACAACTCTCAGTACTTC. This sequence joins TRBV3-1 and TRBJ2-4; D might be TRBD1 (6 bases). The length of the CDR3 is 12 residues. Trimming took 5 bases from V and 12 from J, leaving 14 bases between them. Looked up from germline, CDR1 is LGHDT and CDR2 is YNNKEL (reference sequence). Using reference TRBV3-1 and TRBJ2-4 for the parts outside the CDR3, the full variable domain is DTAVSQTPKYLVTQMGNDKSIKCEQNLGHDTMYWYKQDSKKFLKIMFSYNNKELIINETVPNRFSPKSPDKAHLNLHINSLELGDSAVYFCASSFRDNSQYFGAGTRLSVL.